These 11 T cell receptor beta chains originate from one sample sequenced in a study of OX40 agonist ivuxolimab in advanced cancers. Clones were read by immunoSEQ multiplex PCR, and TCRdb kept only the in-frame ones, dropping some. The sample includes 25,000 to 40,000 clones, around nine tenths of them seen just once. Sequenced material: CD4+ or CD8+ T cells sorted from blood, taken in a trial of the OX40 agonist ivuxolimab. The receptors here all came from an adult with an advanced solid tumor such as melanoma, head and neck, liver or kidney cancer.

The CDR3 loop is CASSQDQGTSSYNEQFF. The CDR3 bases are TGCGCCAGCAGCCAAGATCAGGGGACTAGCTCCTACAATGAGCAGTTCTTC. This chain connects TRBV4-1 to TRBJ2-1, with 8 positions matching TRBD2. The V and J ends lost 0 bases and 0 bases, in that order; junction bases with no gene match: 4. This CDR3 is 17 amino acids long. Germline CDR1 reads MGHRA; CDR2 reads YSYEKL.

This clone was observed a few times. This chain uses TRBV2 with TRBJ2-3, with D perhaps given as TRBD1 or TRBD2 (5 bases each). CDR3 length: 13 amino acids. Per the germline V gene, CDR1 is SNHLY and CDR2 is FYNNEI. Between the trimmed V and J ends, which lost 4 bases and 4 bases, there was a span of 9 bases. CDR3 nucleotides: TGTGCCAGCAGTGTAAAGGGACCAGATACGCAGTATTTT. Encoded protein: CASSVKGPDTQYF. The full variable domain, completed using reference TRBV2 and TRBJ2-3, is EPEVTQTPSHQVTQMGQEVILRCVPISNHLYFYWYRQILGQKVEFLVSFYNNEISEKSEIFDDQFSVERPDGSNFTLKIRSTKLEDSAMYFCASSVKGPDTQYFGPGTRLTVL.

This chain links TRBV4-1 with TRBJ2-6; D remains unclear. V was trimmed by 2 bases and J by 2 bases, leaving 10 bases between them. Germline assignment: CDR1 MGHRA and CDR2 YSYEKL. The CDR3 covers 16 residues. The CDR3 DNA sequence: TGCGCCAGCAGCCAACAGGCTGTCCCTGGGGCCAACGTCCTGACTTTC. This gives the protein CASSQQAVPGANVLTF.

The chain recombines TRBV28 with TRBJ2-3; 13 nucleotides match TRBD2. Germline V CDR1 and CDR2: MDHEN, SYDVKM. The trim removed 5 bases at V and 5 bases at J, leaving 10 bases unmatched. The CDR3 contains 17 residues. This CDR3 reads CASSPGLAGWGLDTQYF. The CDR3 DNA is TGTGCCAGCAGTCCGGGACTAGCGGGATGGGGTTTAGATACGCAGTATTTT.

The chain employs TRBV19 and TRBJ2-2; D perhaps matches TRBD1 (6 bases). Trimming pared 5 bases from V and 6 bases from J, leaving 7 bases between. This CDR3 has 12 residues. The germline CDR1 and CDR2 sequences are LNHDA and SQIVND (reference sequence). In nucleotides, the CDR3 is TGTGCCAGTAGTGACAGGCCCGGGGAGCTGTTTTTT. Residues: CASSDRPGELFF.

J is TRBJ2-5 and V is TRBV6-1; D uncertain. V lost 2 bases and J 0 bases, leaving 16 bases between the germline ends. CDR3 length equals 17 residues. Germline loops: CDR1 MNHNS, CDR2 SASEGT. DNA for the CDR3: TGTGCCAGCAGTGAAACGGTCTACACAGTGTACCAAGAGACCCAGTACTTC. Translated, it gives CASSETVYTVYQETQYF.

Relative to its sample, this clone is medium-sized. This chain links TRBV5-8 with TRBJ2-1, with 8 bases matching TRBD2. Germline loops: CDR1 SGHTS, CDR2 YDEGEE. Losses at the gene ends were 2 bases for V and 9 bases for J; bases not matched to a gene: 4. The CDR3 loop spans 13 amino acids. The CDR3 region is CASSFSGTGEQFF. CDR3 DNA: TGTGCCAGCAGCTTTAGCGGGACGGGTGAGCAGTTCTTC.

The chain uses TRBV9 and TRBJ1-1; D uncertain. The CDR3 contains 13 residues. Germline V lookup: CDR1 SGDLS, CDR2 YYNGEE. V was trimmed by 0 bases and J by 4 bases, leaving 7 bases between them. CDR3 DNA sequence: TGTGCCAGCAGCGTAGGAGGTATCACTGAAGCTTTCTTT. The encoded protein is CASSVGGITEAFF.

The rearrangement joins TRBV9 to TRBJ2-7, with D tentatively TRBD1 (5 bases). V gave up 0 bases and J gave up 3 bases, with 13 bases separating them. The CDR3 loop spans 15 amino acids. Germline CDR1 SGDLS, CDR2 YYNGEE. The CDR3 here is CASSVDVRVSYEQYF. CDR3 DNA sequence: TGTGCCAGCAGCGTAGATGTCAGGGTTAGCTACGAGCAGTACTTC.

The rearrangement uses TRBV25-1 and TRBJ1-1, with 8 nucleotides matching TRBD1. The CDR3 sequence is 13 residues long. Germline values: CDR1 MGHDK, CDR2 SYGVNS. The V segment lost 6 bases and the J segment 0 bases; nucleotides outside the gene matches: 0. CDR3 DNA sequence: TGTGCCAGCAGGGACAGGGTGAACACTGAAGCTTTCTTT. Translation gives CASRDRVNTEAFF.

The chain recombines TRBV4-1 with TRBJ2-7; no definite D call. The germline V gene encodes CDR1 MGHRA and CDR2 YSYEKL. The CDR3 runs 15 residues. V dropped 0 bases and J dropped 3 bases, with 12 bases sitting between them. This chain's CDR3 is CASSQDRGRNYEQYV. As DNA, the CDR3 is TGCGCCAGCAGCCAAGATCGCGGTAGAAACTACGAGCAGTACGTC.